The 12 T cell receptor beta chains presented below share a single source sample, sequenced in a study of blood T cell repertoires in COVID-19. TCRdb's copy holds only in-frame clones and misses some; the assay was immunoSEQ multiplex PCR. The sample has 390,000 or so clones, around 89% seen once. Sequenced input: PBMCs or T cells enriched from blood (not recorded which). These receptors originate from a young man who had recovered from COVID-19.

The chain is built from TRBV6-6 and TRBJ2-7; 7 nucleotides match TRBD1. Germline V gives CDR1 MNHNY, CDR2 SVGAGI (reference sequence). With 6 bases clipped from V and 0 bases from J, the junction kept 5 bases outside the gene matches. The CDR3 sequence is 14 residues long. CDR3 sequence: CASRTQGNSYEQYF. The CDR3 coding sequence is TGTGCCAGCAGGACACAGGGGAACTCCTACGAGCAGTACTTC.

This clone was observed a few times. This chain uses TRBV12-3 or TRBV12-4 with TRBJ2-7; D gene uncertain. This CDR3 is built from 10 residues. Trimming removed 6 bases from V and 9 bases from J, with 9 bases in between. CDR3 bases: TGTGCCAGCAGCCATCGAGGGCAGTACTTC. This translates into CASSHRGQYF.

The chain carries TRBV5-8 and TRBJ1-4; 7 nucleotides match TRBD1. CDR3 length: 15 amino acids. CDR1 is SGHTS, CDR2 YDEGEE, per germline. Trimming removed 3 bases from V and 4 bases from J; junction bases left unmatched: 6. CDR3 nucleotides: TGTGCCAGCAGCTGGAGGGACAGTCGTAATGAAAAACTGTTTTTT. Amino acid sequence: CASSWRDSRNEKLFF. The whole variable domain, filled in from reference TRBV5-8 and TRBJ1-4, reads EAGVTQSPTHLIKTRGQQATLRCSPISGHTSVYWYQQALGLGLQFLLWYDEGEERNRGNFPPRFSGRQFPNYSSELNVNALELEDSALYLCASSWRDSRNEKLFFGSGTQLSVL.

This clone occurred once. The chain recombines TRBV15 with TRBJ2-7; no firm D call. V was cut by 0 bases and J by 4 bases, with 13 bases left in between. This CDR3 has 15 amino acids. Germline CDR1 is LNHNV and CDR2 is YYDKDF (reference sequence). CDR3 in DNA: TGTGCCACCAGCAGAGATTCGCGACACCGGTACGAGCAGTACTTC. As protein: CATSRDSRHRYEQYF.

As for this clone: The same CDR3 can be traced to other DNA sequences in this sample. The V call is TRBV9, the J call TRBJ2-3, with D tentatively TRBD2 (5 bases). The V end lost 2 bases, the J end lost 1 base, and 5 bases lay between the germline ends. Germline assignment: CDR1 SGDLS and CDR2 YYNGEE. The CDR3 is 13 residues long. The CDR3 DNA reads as TGTGCCAGCAGCGTCGGGGGCACAGATACGCAGTATTTT. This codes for CASSVGGTDTQYF. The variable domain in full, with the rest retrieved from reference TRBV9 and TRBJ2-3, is DSGVTQTPKHLITATGQRVTLRCSPRSGDLSVYWYQQSLDQGLQFLIQYYNGEERAKGNILERFSAQQFPDLHSELNLSSLELGDSALYFCASSVGGTDTQYFGPGTRLTVL.

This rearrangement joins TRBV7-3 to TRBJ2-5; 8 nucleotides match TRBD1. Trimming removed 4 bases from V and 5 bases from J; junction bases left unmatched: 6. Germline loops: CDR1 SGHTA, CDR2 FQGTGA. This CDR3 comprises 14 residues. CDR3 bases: TGTGCCAGCAGCTCACAGGGGGGCGCTGAGACCCAGTACTTC. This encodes CASSSQGGAETQYF. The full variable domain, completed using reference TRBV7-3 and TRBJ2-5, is GAGVSQTPSNKVTEKGKYVELRCDPISGHTALYWYRQSLGQGPEFLIYFQGTGAADDSGLPNDRFFAVRPEGSVSTLKIQRTERGDSAVYLCASSSQGGAETQYFGPGTRLLVL.

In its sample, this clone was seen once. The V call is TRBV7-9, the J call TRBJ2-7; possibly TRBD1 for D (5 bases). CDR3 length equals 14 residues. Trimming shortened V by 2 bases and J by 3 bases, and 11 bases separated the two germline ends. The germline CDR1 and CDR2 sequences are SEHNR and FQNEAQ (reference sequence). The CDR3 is CASSLTGQYYEQYF. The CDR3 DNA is TGTGCCAGCAGCTTAACAGGACAATACTACGAGCAGTACTTC.

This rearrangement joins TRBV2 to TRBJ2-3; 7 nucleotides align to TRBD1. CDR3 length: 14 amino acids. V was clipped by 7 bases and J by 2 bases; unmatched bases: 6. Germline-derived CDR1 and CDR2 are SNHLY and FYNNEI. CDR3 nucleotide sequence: TGTGCCAGCATCCGGACAGGCTACACAGATACGCAGTATTTT. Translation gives CASIRTGYTDTQYF.

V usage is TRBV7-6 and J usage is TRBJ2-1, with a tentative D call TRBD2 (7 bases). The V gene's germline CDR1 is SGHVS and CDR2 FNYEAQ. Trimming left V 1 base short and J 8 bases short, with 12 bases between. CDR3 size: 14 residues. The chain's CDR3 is CASSLDQGRDEQFF. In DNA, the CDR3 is TGTGCCAGCAGCTTAGATCAGGGGAGGGATGAGCAGTTCTTC.

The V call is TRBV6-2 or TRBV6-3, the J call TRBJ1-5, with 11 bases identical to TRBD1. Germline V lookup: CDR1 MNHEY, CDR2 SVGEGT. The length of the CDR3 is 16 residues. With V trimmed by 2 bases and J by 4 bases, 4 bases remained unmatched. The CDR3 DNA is TGTGCCAGCAGTTACCGGACAGGGGGCACTAATCAGCCCCAGCATTTT. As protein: CASSYRTGGTNQPQHF.

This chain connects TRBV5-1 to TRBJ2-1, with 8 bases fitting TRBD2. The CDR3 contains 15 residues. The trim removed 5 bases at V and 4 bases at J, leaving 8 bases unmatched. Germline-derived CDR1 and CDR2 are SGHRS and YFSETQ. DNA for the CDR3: TGCGCCAGCAGTCTTAGCGGGGCGGTTTACAATGAGCAGTTCTTC. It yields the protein CASSLSGAVYNEQFF.

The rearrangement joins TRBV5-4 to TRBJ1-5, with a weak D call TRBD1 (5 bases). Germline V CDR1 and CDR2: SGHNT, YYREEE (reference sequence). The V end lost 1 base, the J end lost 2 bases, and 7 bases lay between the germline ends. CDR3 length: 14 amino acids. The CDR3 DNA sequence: TGTGCCAGCAGCTTGCAGGGCGGCAATCAGCCCCAGCATTTT. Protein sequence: CASSLQGGNQPQHF.